The T cell receptor (beta chain) described here comes from a study of blood T cell repertoires in COVID-19. V lost 4 bases, J lost 8 bases, and 18 bases lay in between. The length of the CDR3 is 14 residues. The germline V gene has CDR1 SGHTA and CDR2 FQGNSA. The table came from immunoSEQ multiplex PCR; TCRdb's copy has only in-frame clones and leaves some out. The sample shows about 170,000 clones, about 84% of them seen only once. Sequenced sample: PBMCs or T cells enriched from blood (not recorded which). This sequence joins TRBV7-2 and TRBJ2-7; D might be TRBD1 (5 bases). This clonotype was obtained from a man aged 45 to 65 who had recovered from COVID-19. For the CDR3, the DNA is TGTGCCAGCAGCTCGGCCCACCAGGGTTGGAAGCAGTACTTC. Protein: CASSSAHQGWKQYF. Variable domain in full (rest from reference TRBV7-2 and TRBJ2-7): GAGVSQSPSNKVTEKGKDVELRCDPISGHTALYWYRQSLGQGLEFLIYFQGNSAPDKSGLPSDRFSAERTGGSVSTLTIQRTQQEDSAVYLCASSSAHQGWKQYFGPGTRLTVT.